These T cell receptor beta chains were read from a single sample in a study of cytomegalovirus exposure and HLA in healthy donors. Data came from immunoSEQ multiplex PCR; TCRdb stores just in-frame clones and leaves some out. The sample holds about 120,000 clones, about 76% seen once. What was sequenced was PBMCs. The receptors here all came from a woman aged 40-49 years in good health and CMV-seropositive. The CDR3 runs from the conserved cysteine through the conserved F or W. A D gene is named only where the DNA matches it firmly. Size tells how often a clone was seen (once, few, many) or the class of an expanded clone, and some rows leave it out.

>TRBV5-4|17|.|TRBJ1-5|TRBD1
CASSVGGTAKGNQPQHF
TGTGCCAGCAGCGTTGGAGGGACAGCCAAAGGAAATCAGCCCCAGCATTTT
>TRBV6-1|14|.|TRBJ1-2|.
CASSDQTDSYGYTF
TGTGCCAGCAGTGACCAAACCGACAGCTATGGCTACACCTTC
>TRBV7-2|14|.|TRBJ2-1|TRBD2
CASSPGLVRNEQFF
TGTGCCAGCAGCCCAGGACTAGTTCGCAATGAGCAGTTCTTC
>TRBV13|15|.|TRBJ1-2|TRBD1
CASSSQTGGLYGYTF
TGTGCCAGCAGCTCACAGACAGGGGGTCTCTATGGCTACACCTTC
>TRBV7-2|17|.|TRBJ2-1|TRBD1
CASLGQGPRSSYNEQFF
TGTGCCTCCCTGGGACAGGGTCCCCGAAGCTCCTACAATGAGCAGTTCTTC
>TRBV7-8|15|.|TRBJ1-2|.
CASSLVGGSNYGYTF
TGTGCCAGCAGCTTAGTTGGCGGATCTAACTATGGCTACACCTTC
>TRBV7-9|12|.|TRBJ2-7|.
CASSLLRGEQYF
TGTGCCAGCAGCTTACTCAGGGGCGAGCAGTACTTC
>TRBV5-1|16|.|TRBJ1-5|TRBD1
CASIGQGENSNQPQHF
TGCGCCAGCATAGGACAGGGTGAAAATAGCAATCAGCCCCAGCATTTT
>TRBV7-6|15|once|TRBJ2-5|TRBD2
CASSPGAGGPQTQYF
TGTGCCAGCAGCCCTGGGGCGGGGGGCCCTCAGACCCAGTACTTC
>TRBV18|13|few|TRBJ1-2|.
CASSPRGLYGYTF
TGTGCCAGCTCACCACGGGGGCTCTATGGCTACACCTTC
>TRBV7-9|16|.|TRBJ1-5|TRBD1
CASSLEETGQNQPQHF
TGTGCCAGCAGCTTAGAGGAGACAGGGCAAAATCAGCCCCAGCATTTT
>TRBV4-1|17|.|TRBJ1-3|.
CASSQTTVRGSGNTIYF
TGCGCCAGCAGCCAGACCACCGTACGGGGTTCGGGAAACACCATATATTTT
>TRBV5-1|14|.|TRBJ1-2|.
CASGLGSVNYGYTF
TGCGCCAGCGGATTGGGGAGTGTTAACTATGGCTACACCTTC
>TRBV6-5|16|.|TRBJ1-5|.
CASSSLGGVSNQPQHF
TGTGCCAGCAGTTCCCTGGGAGGGGTCAGCAATCAGCCCCAGCATTTT
>TRBV7-9|13|.|TRBJ1-2|.
CASSLVGVGGYTF
TGTGCCAGCAGCTTAGTCGGGGTGGGAGGCTACACCTTC
>TRBV29-1|12|.|TRBJ1-4|.
CSVDVPVEKLFF
TGCAGCGTTGATGTGCCGGTTGAAAAACTGTTTTTT
>TRBV6-5|15|.|TRBJ1-2|.
CASSYSKGWEGGYTF
TGTGCCAGCAGTTACTCGAAAGGTTGGGAGGGTGGCTACACCTTC
>TRBV2|12|.|TRBJ2-1|TRBD2
CASRGLANEQFF
TGTGCCAGCAGGGGACTAGCAAATGAGCAGTTCTTC
>TRBV28|14|.|TRBJ2-7|.
CASSLGHLTYEQYF
TGTGCCAGCAGTCTGGGACACCTTACCTACGAGCAGTACTTC
>TRBV30|12|.|TRBJ2-5|.
CAWSHFTKTQYF
TGTGCCTGGAGCCACTTTACGAAGACCCAGTACTTC
>TRBV6-1|15|.|TRBJ2-3|.
CASSLIARSTDTQYF
TGTGCCAGCAGTTTAATAGCGAGGAGCACAGATACGCAGTATTTT
>TRBV15|15|.|TRBJ1-1|.
CATSRVAGPNTEAFF
TGTGCCACCAGCAGAGTGGCAGGCCCGAACACTGAAGCTTTCTTT
>TRBV5-1|15|.|TRBJ2-5|TRBD1
CASSLQGAVRETQYF
TGCGCCAGCAGCTTACAGGGGGCTGTTCGAGAGACCCAGTACTTC